The subject of this entry is one T cell receptor (beta chain). What it binds is not known. Germline CDR1 is KGHSH and CDR2 is LQKENI. This CDR3 has 14 amino acids. Trimming shortened V by 1 base and J by 2 bases, and 8 bases separated the two germline ends. The sample comes from a study of a mutant IDH1 vaccine in newly diagnosed glioma. Only in-frame clones appear in the TCRdb table, and some are missing; sequencing was by immunoSEQ multiplex PCR. This table has around 78,000 clones, about 91% appearing once. Time point meaning: week 5, during vaccination. Alongside topical imiquimod, each dose of vaccine comprised 300 ug of mutant IDH1 20-mer peptide.

This rearrangement joins TRBV18 to TRBJ2-5; D remains unclear. The source of this sequence is a woman aged 50 to 65 with glioma. Sequences were derived from PBMCs, sampled from a glioma patient whose treatment included an IDH1 peptide vaccine. The CDR3 nucleotides read TGTGCCAGCTCACCACTGGACGCACAAGAGACCCAGTACTTC. It specifies CASSPLDAQETQYF. Full variable domain (remainder filled in from reference TRBV18 and TRBJ2-5): NAGVMQNPRHLVRRRGQEARLRCSPMKGHSHVYWYRQLPEEGLKFMVYLQKENIIDESGMPKERFSAEFPKEGPSILRIQQVVRGDSAAYFCASSPLDAQETQYFGPGTRLLVL.